This TCR beta chain is from a study of human T cells and chemical hapten exposure. Study as a whole: Across samples, TCR yields varied, mostly owing to small differences in pooled library volumes.

Time point: patch test 1, 2 weeks after DPC sensitization. Treatment denoted: therapeutic diphenylcyclopropenone sensitization with weekly scalp DPC. This clonotype came up a few times. TCRdb recomputed calls from the RACE reads with MiXCR, one row per CDR3 protein. The top ten clones hold 1.7% of a sample with around 150,000 distinct CDR3 sequences, around 13% of them seen once. The V end lost 1 base, the J end lost 2 bases, and 8 bases lay between the germline ends. CDR3 length: 14 residues. Germline V CDR1 and CDR2: SEHNR, FQNEAQ (reference sequence). The material was whole blood, obtained in connection with sensitization to the hapten diphenylcyclopropenone (DPC). This clonotype was obtained from a woman aged 25 to 39 with alopecia areata. Some clones in this sample may be carry-over from other donors' samples. J is TRBJ1-2 and V is TRBV7-9; D not certain. CDR3 sequence reads: CASSLGGKNYGYTF. Written as DNA, the CDR3 is TGTGCCAGCAGCTTAGGCGGCAAGAACTATGGCTACACCTTC.